This TCR beta chain was identified during a study of CD8 T cells in ankylosing spondylitis. Study-level findings and limits: Made up of 7 to 9 highly homologous variants, a TCR beta motif appeared characteristic of ankylosing spondylitis blood. Disease-linked clones were reportedly significantly enriched in matched ankylosing spondylitis synovial fluid. Some of the motif variants had earlier been found in reactive arthritis patients' fluid and blood.

Trimming pared 4 bases from V and 4 bases from J, leaving 10 bases between. Germline V gives CDR1 SQVTM, CDR2 ANQGSEA. CDR3 length: 12 amino acids. This clonotype was observed many times. The antigen remains undetermined. Quantitative 5'-RACE was performed with molecular barcodes, and it yielded the TCR beta libraries. Using its own MiXCR run on the 5' RACE reads, TCRdb lists one record per CDR3 protein. The sample includes about 240,000 distinct CDR3 sequences, around 8% of them seen just once. This sequence joins TRBV29-1 and TRBJ1-2; unclear D gene. The sequencing sample was made of blood, either unsorted or a sorted T cell fraction (not recorded which). This TCR came from a female donor with ankylosing spondylitis or in good health (not recorded which). The CDR3 protein is CSVVETVYGYTF. DNA of the CDR3: TGCAGCGTTGTAGAGACGGTCTATGGCTACACCTTC.